The TCR beta chain described here comes from a study of T cell repertoires in cytomegalovirus infection. Study overall: Indications came from public TCR beta signatures; they pointed to CMV infection and to a matching HLA type.

TCRdb fed the reads into MiXCR, producing one record per CDR3 protein. The sample includes 65,000 to 90,000 distinct CDR3 sequences, 3.5% to 4% of them seen just once. There are many counts of this clonotype. The CDR3 is 16 residues long. The J segment lost 5 bases and the V segment lost 3 bases, leaving 11 bases of the junction unmatched. Germline CDR1 DFQATT, CDR2 SNEGSKA (reference sequence). Input material: PBMCs. The TCR sequence derives from a human donor in good health (CMV status not recorded). Some clones in this sample may be carry-over from other donors' samples. The chain is built from TRBV20-1 and TRBJ2-7, with 12 bases that match TRBD1. Here the CDR3 reads CSARGTGGAKFNEQYF. The DNA of the CDR3 is TGCAGTGCTAGGGGGACAGGGGGCGCGAAATTCAACGAGCAGTACTTC.